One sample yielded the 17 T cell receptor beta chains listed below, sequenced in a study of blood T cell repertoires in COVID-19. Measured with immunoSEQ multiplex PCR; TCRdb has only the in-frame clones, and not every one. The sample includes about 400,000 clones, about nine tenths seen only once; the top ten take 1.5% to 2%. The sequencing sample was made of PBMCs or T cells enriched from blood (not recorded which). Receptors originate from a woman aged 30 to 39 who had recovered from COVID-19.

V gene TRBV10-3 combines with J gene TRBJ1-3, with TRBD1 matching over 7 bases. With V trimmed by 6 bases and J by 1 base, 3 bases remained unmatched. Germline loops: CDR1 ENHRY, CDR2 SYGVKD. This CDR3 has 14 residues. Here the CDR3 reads CAISDRVSGNTIYF. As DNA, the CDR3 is TGTGCCATCAGCGACAGGGTATCTGGAAACACCATATATTTT.

CDR3 loop: CASSQERVDSLFSNQPQHF. CDR3 DNA sequence: TGTGCCAGCAGCCAAGAAAGAGTAGACAGCCTTTTTAGCAATCAGCCCCAGCATTTT. The chain couples TRBV14 to TRBJ1-5, with D perhaps matching TRBD1 (5 bases). Trimming stripped 0 bases from V and 0 bases from J, with 18 bases between. CDR1 and CDR2 (germline): SGHDN, FVKESK. The CDR3 has 19 amino acids.

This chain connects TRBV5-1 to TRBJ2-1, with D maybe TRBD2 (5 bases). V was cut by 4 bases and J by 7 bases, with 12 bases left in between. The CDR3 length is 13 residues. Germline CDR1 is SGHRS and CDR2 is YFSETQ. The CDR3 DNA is TGCGCCAGCAGCGGGAGTGGGGTGAATGAGCAGTTCTTC. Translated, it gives CASSGSGVNEQFF.

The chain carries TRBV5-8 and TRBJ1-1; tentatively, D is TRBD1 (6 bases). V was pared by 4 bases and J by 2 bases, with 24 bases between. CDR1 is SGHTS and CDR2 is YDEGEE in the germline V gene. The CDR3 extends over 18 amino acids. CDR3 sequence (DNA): TGTGCCAGCAGCCTGGTAACAATATGGGACACTCATAACACTGAAGCTTTCTTT. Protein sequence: CASSLVTIWDTHNTEAFF.

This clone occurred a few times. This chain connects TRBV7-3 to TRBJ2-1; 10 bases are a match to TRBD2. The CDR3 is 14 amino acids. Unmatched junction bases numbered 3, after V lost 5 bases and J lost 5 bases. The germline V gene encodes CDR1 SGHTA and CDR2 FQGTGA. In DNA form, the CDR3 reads TGTGCCAGCAGCATAGGACTAGCGGACAATGAGCAGTTCTTC. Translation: CASSIGLADNEQFF.

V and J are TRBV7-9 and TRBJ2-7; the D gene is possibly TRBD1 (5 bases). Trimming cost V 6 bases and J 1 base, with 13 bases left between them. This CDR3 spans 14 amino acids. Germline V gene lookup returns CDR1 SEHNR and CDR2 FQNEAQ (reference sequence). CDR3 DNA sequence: TGTGCCAGCAGAGGGGAAATTAATTCCTACGAGCAGTACTTC. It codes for CASRGEINSYEQYF.

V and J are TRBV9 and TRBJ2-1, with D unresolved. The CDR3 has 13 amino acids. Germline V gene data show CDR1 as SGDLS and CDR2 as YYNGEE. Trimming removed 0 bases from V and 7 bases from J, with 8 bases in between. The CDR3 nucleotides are TGTGCCAGCAGCGTAGTAGAGGAAAATGAGCAGTTCTTC. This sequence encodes CASSVVEENEQFF. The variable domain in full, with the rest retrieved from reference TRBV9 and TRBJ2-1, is DSGVTQTPKHLITATGQRVTLRCSPRSGDLSVYWYQQSLDQGLQFLIQYYNGEERAKGNILERFSAQQFPDLHSELNLSSLELGDSALYFCASSVVEENEQFFGPGTRLTVL.

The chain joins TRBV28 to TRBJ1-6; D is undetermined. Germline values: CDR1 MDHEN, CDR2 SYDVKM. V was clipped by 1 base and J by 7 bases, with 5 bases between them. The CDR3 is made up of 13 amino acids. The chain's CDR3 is CASSLYGNSPLHF. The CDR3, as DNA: TGTGCCAGCAGTTTATACGGGAATTCACCCCTCCACTTT.

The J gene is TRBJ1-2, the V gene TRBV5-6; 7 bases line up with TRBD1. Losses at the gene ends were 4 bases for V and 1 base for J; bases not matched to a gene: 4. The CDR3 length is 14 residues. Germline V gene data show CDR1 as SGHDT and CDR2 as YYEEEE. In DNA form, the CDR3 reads TGTGCCAGCAGCGCGGGACAGAGTAACTATGGCTACACCTTC. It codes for CASSAGQSNYGYTF.

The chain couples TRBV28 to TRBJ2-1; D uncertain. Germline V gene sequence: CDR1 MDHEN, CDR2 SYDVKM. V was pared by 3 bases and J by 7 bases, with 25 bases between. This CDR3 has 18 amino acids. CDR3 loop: CASSFSPLVPSPLNEQFF. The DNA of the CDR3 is TGTGCCAGCAGTTTCTCCCCTTTAGTACCGTCTCCACTGAATGAGCAGTTCTTC. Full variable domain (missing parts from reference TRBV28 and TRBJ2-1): DVKVTQSSRYLVKRTGEKVFLECVQDMDHENMFWYRQDPGLGLRLIYFSYDVKMKEKGDIPEGYSVSREKKERFSLILESASTNQTSMYLCASSFSPLVPSPLNEQFFGPGTRLTVL.

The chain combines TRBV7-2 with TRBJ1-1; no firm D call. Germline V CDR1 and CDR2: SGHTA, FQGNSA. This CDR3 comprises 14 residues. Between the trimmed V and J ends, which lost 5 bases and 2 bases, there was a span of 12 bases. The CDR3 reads CASSPNLVNTEAFF. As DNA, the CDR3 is TGTGCCAGCAGCCCCAACTTGGTAAACACTGAAGCTTTCTTT.

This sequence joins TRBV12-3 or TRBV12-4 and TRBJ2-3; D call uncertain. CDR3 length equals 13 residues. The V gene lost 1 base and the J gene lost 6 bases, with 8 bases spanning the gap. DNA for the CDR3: TGTGCCAGCAGTTTAGGGCTGGGCGATACGCAGTATTTT. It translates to CASSLGLGDTQYF.

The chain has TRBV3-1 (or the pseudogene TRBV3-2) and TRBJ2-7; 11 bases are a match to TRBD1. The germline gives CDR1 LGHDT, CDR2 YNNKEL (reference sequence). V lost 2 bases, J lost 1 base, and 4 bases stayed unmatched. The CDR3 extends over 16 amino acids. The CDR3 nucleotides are TGTGCCAGCAGCCAAAGGGACAGGGGGGGATCCTACGAGCAGTACTTC. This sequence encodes CASSQRDRGGSYEQYF.

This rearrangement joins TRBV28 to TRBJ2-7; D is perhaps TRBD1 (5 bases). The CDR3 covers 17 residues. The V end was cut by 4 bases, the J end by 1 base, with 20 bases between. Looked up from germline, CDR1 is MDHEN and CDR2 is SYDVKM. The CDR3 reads CASSSPLRTSKSYEQYF. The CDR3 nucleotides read TGTGCCAGCAGTTCCCCTCTACGGACAAGCAAGTCCTACGAGCAGTACTTC.

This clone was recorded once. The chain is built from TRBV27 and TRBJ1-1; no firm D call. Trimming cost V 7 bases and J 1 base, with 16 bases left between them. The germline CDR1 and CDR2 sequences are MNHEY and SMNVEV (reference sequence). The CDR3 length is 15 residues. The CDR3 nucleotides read TGTGCCAGCACCCCTATCGGGGTCGGGAACACTGAAGCTTTCTTT. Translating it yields CASTPIGVGNTEAFF.

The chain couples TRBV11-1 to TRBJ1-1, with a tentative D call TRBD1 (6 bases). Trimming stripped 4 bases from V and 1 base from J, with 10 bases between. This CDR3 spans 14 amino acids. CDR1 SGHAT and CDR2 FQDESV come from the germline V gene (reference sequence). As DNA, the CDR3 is TGTGCCAGCAGCTCAGGGACACCGAACACTGAAGCTTTCTTT. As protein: CASSSGTPNTEAFF.

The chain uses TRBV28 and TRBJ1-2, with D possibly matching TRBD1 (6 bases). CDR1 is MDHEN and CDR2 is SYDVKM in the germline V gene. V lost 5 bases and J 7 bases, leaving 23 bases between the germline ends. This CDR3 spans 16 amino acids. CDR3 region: CASSTPPTGRGSGYTF. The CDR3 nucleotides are TGTGCCAGCAGTACTCCCCCGACAGGAAGGGGTTCTGGCTACACCTTC.